This TCR beta chain was sequenced during a study of CD8 T cells in Susac syndrome. Peripheral blood CD8+ and CD4+ T cells were profiled by TCR beta sequencing. Trimming removed 2 bases from V and 5 bases from J, with 9 bases in between. The CDR3 loop spans 14 amino acids. Germline CDR1 KGHDR, CDR2 SFDVKD. An amount of RNA that ranged from roughly 0.45 to 1 ug was reverse transcribed with random hexamers. Each CDR3 protein gets one entry after TCRdb re-called the immunoSEQ multiplex PCR reads with MiXCR. The sample carries 200,000 or so distinct CDR3 sequences, nearly 95% recorded once. Material: CD4+ T cells from PBMCs. The sequence was obtained from a human donor with multiple sclerosis. The chain links TRBV24-1 to TRBJ1-5; D not resolved. This chain's CDR3 is CATSDYRADQPQHF. The CDR3, as DNA: TGTGCCACCAGTGATTATCGGGCCGATCAGCCCCAGCATTTT.